The 30 T cell receptor beta chains below come from one sample, sequenced in a study of T cell repertoires in cytomegalovirus infection. TCRdb processed the reads anew with MiXCR; each CDR3 protein has one entry. Of hundreds of thousands of distinct CDR3 sequences in the sample, roughly 30% were seen once. No antigen is known for these receptors. The starting material was cultured CD8+ T cells from PBMCs, obtained from culture after CMV antigen stimulation. The receptors derive from a human donor in good health (CMV status not recorded). Some clones in this sample may be carry-over from other donors' samples.

This chain links TRBV6-5 with TRBJ1-6, with 8 bases identical to TRBD1. CDR3 length equals 15 residues. Trimming removed 7 bases from V and 2 bases from J; junction bases left unmatched: 4. Looked up from germline, CDR1 is MNHEY and CDR2 is SVGAGI. The CDR3 is CASTEQGAYNSPLHF. CDR3 nucleotides: TGTGCCAGCACCGAACAGGGGGCCTATAATTCACCCCTCCACTTT.

The rearrangement joins TRBV19 to TRBJ1-1; D remains ambiguous. Trimming removed 3 bases at V and 2 bases at J, with 10 bases between. This CDR3 comprises 14 residues. Germline V CDR1 and CDR2: LNHDA, SQIVND (reference sequence). The CDR3 spells CASSIHGINTEAFF. CDR3 DNA: TGTGCCAGTAGTATTCACGGAATAAACACTGAAGCTTTCTTT. The whole variable domain, filled in from reference TRBV19 and TRBJ1-1, reads DGGITQSPKYLFRKEGQNVTLSCEQNLNHDAMYWYRQDPGQGLRLIYYSQIVNDFQKGDIAEGYSVSREKKESFPLTVTSAQKNPTAFYLCASSIHGINTEAFFGQGTRLTVV.

This clonotype appeared a few times. The rearrangement uses TRBV7-9 and TRBJ2-7; D gene unclear. The V gene's germline CDR1 is SEHNR and CDR2 FQNEAQ (reference sequence). CDR3 length equals 13 residues. V lost 4 bases to trimming and J lost 6 bases, with 13 bases between them. The CDR3 spells CASSSPAGREQYV. CDR3 sequence (DNA): TGTGCCAGCAGCTCCCCGGCAGGCCGCGAGCAGTACGTC.

CDR3 DNA: TGTGCTAGTGGTTTGGTACACGGCGAGCAGTACTTC. Protein: CASGLVHGEQYF. The chain combines TRBV12-5 with TRBJ2-7, with D unresolved. CDR3 length: 12 residues. Trimming took 0 bases from V and 6 from J, leaving 6 bases between them. In germline, CDR1 is LGHNT, CDR2 FRNRAP.

In this sample, this clonotype turned up many times. CDR3 in amino acids: CASSDRGGYTF. DNA for the CDR3: TGTGCCAGCAGCGACAGGGGGGGCTACACCTTC. The chain is built from TRBV7-6 and TRBJ1-2; 9 bases are a match to TRBD1. The CDR3 totals 11 residues. The germline gives CDR1 SGHVS, CDR2 FNYEAQ. With V trimmed by 5 bases and J by 8 bases, 0 bases remained unmatched. The full variable domain, rest sourced from reference TRBV7-6 and TRBJ1-2, is GAGVSQSPRYKVTKRGQDVALRCDPISGHVSLYWYRQALGQGPEFLTYFNYEAQQDKSGLPNDRFSAERPEGSISTLTIQRTEQRDSAMYRCASSDRGGYTFGSGTRLTVV.

The chain links TRBV7-2 to TRBJ1-5, with D unclear. This CDR3 has 14 amino acids. V lost 5 bases and J lost 6, with 14 bases in between. CDR1 and CDR2 from the germline V gene are SGHTA and FQGNSA. This CDR3 is CASSQTQVLQPQHF. In DNA form, the CDR3 reads TGTGCCAGCAGCCAGACCCAGGTACTTCAGCCCCAGCATTTT.

This clonotype was picked up one time. V and J are TRBV10-3 and TRBJ2-2, with a possible D match to TRBD1 (5 bases). Germline V gene lookup returns CDR1 ENHRY and CDR2 SYGVKD. Trimming shortened V by 7 bases and J by 6 bases, and 21 bases separated the two germline ends. The CDR3 spans 16 residues. In DNA form, the CDR3 reads TGTGCCATCACCAGGGTGCGGCGTGGGGAACCCGGGGAGCTGTTTTTT. The encoded protein is CAITRVRRGEPGELFF.

The sample holds a few counts of this clonotype. The gene calls are TRBV7-7 and TRBJ2-5; D tentatively reads TRBD1 or TRBD2 (5 bases each). CDR3 length: 13 residues. Germline assignment: CDR1 SSHAT and CDR2 FNYEAQ (reference sequence). The CDR3 DNA sequence: TGTGCTAGCGCGGCAGGGCTCCAAGAGACCCAGTACTTC. Translating gives CASAAGLQETQYF.

J is TRBJ2-1 and V is TRBV12-3 or TRBV12-4; 9 bases are shared with TRBD1. Unmatched junction bases numbered 19, after V lost 10 bases and J lost 0 bases. There are 19 residues in the CDR3. The CDR3 sequence: CATSSSGQGGEGSYNEQFF. The CDR3 nucleotides are TGTGCCACTAGCTCATCGGGACAGGGTGGGGAAGGCTCCTACAATGAGCAGTTCTTC.

This clonotype has only a few counts. The CDR3 bases are TGCGCCAGCAGCTCCGGACAGGGGGATGAAAAACTGTTTTTT. This encodes CASSSGQGDEKLFF. The chain joins TRBV5-1 to TRBJ1-4, with 10 bases aligning to TRBD1. V was clipped by 3 bases and J by 6 bases; unmatched bases: 2. The length of the CDR3 is 14 residues. Germline CDR1 SGHRS, CDR2 YFSETQ.

A few counts support this clonotype. One end of the junction does not line up with germline, which may come from a read error. The V gene is TRBV6-1, the J gene TRBJ1-6; no clear D. The CDR3 has 17 amino acids. Germline V CDR1 and CDR2: MNHNS, SASEGT. The CDR3 sequence: CASSEATLATYNSPLHF. The CDR3 bases are TGTGCCAGCAGCGAAGCGACACTCGCTACCTATAATTCACCCCTCCACTTT.

The chain is built from TRBV5-5 and TRBJ1-2; D is uncertain. V shed 3 bases and J shed 5 bases, with 8 bases lying between them. There are 12 residues in the CDR3. CDR1 SGHKS and CDR2 YYEKEE come from the germline V gene (reference sequence). The chain's CDR3 is CASSSETYGYTF. CDR3 nucleotides: TGTGCCAGCAGCTCCGAGACATATGGCTACACCTTC.

The V gene is TRBV2, the J gene TRBJ2-2; the D is unclear. Trimming took 7 bases from V and 1 from J, leaving 7 bases between them. Germline loops: CDR1 SNHLY, CDR2 FYNNEI. The CDR3 extends over 13 amino acids. The CDR3 DNA sequence: TGTGCCAGCATTCCAGGGAACACCGGGGAGCTGTTTTTT. Protein product: CASIPGNTGELFF.

The chain has TRBV2 and TRBJ2-2; perhaps TRBD1 as D (5 bases). Germline CDR1 reads SNHLY; CDR2 reads FYNNEI. The ends were cut back, 4 bases at V and 3 bases at J, with 18 bases in the middle. The CDR3 is made up of 17 amino acids. DNA for the CDR3: TGTGCCAGCAGTGTACGAGTGGAACAGGCCGACACCGGGGAGCTGTTTTTT. Protein: CASSVRVEQADTGELFF.

There are a few counts of this clonotype. The chain carries TRBV12-3 or TRBV12-4 and TRBJ2-7, with 7 nucleotides matching TRBD1. The CDR3 has 17 residues. J lost 2 bases, V lost 4 bases, and 14 bases had no gene match. CDR3 nucleotide sequence: TGTGCCAGCAGTTCCACCCTCTTGACAGGGCCCCCCTACGAGCAGTACTTC. Translation: CASSSTLLTGPPYEQYF.

This chain connects TRBV27 to TRBJ1-4; D is uncertain. V gave up 1 base and J gave up 8 bases, with 11 bases separating them. The CDR3 consists of 14 residues. The germline CDR1 and CDR2 sequences are MNHEY and SMNVEV (reference sequence). The CDR3 protein is CASSLYRQDEKLFF. The CDR3 bases are TGTGCCAGCAGTTTATACCGCCAAGACGAAAAACTGTTTTTT.

In DNA form, the CDR3 reads TGTGCCAGCAGACGTCCGGGCGGGGAAGCTTTCTTT. This sequence encodes CASRRPGGEAFF. The V and J genes are TRBV27 and TRBJ1-1; D is ambiguous. V was clipped by 6 bases and J by 8 bases, with 13 bases between them. This CDR3 contains 12 residues. Germline V gene lookup returns CDR1 MNHEY and CDR2 SMNVEV (reference sequence).

The chain joins TRBV6-6 to TRBJ1-4; D remains ambiguous. CDR1 MNHNY and CDR2 SVGAGI come from the germline V gene (reference sequence). There are 15 residues in the CDR3. V was shortened by 2 bases and J by 14 bases, with 21 bases between the two germline ends. Written as DNA, the CDR3 is TGTGCCAGCAGTTACACTCCGGGCGCCAATGGATTGCTGTTTTTT. This encodes CASSYTPGANGLLFF.

The chain uses TRBV6-1 and TRBJ2-1; D is possibly TRBD2 (6 bases). The CDR3 runs to 18 residues. CDR1 and CDR2 (germline): MNHNS, SASEGT. Trimming took off 3 bases at V and 12 bases at J, with 30 bases between the two ends. This CDR3 is CASSELGGSYKGIHGQFF. The CDR3 DNA reads as TGTGCCAGCAGTGAGCTTGGAGGGTCCTACAAAGGCATCCACGGGCAGTTCTTC.

The chain couples TRBV7-9 to TRBJ1-5, with D hard to call. The length of the CDR3 is 13 residues. Germline loops: CDR1 SEHNR, CDR2 FQNEAQ (reference sequence). Trimming left V 10 bases short and J 4 bases short, with 14 bases between. The CDR3 nucleotides are TGTGCCACCTCGTCAGGCCCAAATCAGCCCCAGCATTTT. Translation: CATSSGPNQPQHF.

This clonotype was recorded at least ten times. The CDR3 region has the DNA TGTGCCAGCATCGTCCCATGGGGGACCTCCTACGAGCAGTACGTC. Residues: CASIVPWGTSYEQYV. The V gene is TRBV6-1, the J gene TRBJ2-7; D tentatively fits TRBD1 or TRBD2 (5 bases each). CDR3 length: 15 amino acids. Trimming left V 7 bases short and J 0 bases short, with 16 bases between. Germline loops: CDR1 MNHNS, CDR2 SASEGT.

With respect to this clonotype: One junction end does not reproduce the germline sequence, and a read error may be involved. The V and J genes are TRBV7-7 and TRBJ2-6, with D possibly matching TRBD1 (5 bases). The length of the CDR3 is 18 residues. The germline V gene has CDR1 SSHAT and CDR2 FNYEAQ (reference sequence). CDR3 residues: CASSPGGQKSSGANVLTF. Here the CDR3 DNA reads TGTGCTAGCAGCCCAGGCGGACAAAAGAGCTCTGGGGCCAACGTCCTGACTTTC.

This clonotype was detected only a few times. V is TRBV6-6 and J is TRBJ2-1; 7 nucleotides align to TRBD1. CDR3 size: 16 residues. The germline V gene encodes CDR1 MNHNY and CDR2 SVGAGI (reference sequence). V lost 2 bases and J lost 9; bases outside the gene matches: 13. The CDR3 region is CASSYPRGGQSSEQFF. Here the CDR3 DNA reads TGTGCCAGCAGTTACCCTCGTGGGGGACAGTCTAGTGAGCAGTTCTTC.

The chain has TRBV12-3 or TRBV12-4 and TRBJ1-1; D is ambiguous. The CDR3 totals 14 residues. V was pared by 5 bases and J by 4 bases, with 14 bases between. The CDR3 region is CASSPPLWATEAFF. CDR3 DNA sequence: TGTGCCAGCAGTCCCCCCTTGTGGGCCACTGAAGCTTTCTTT.

This clonotype was seen once. This chain links TRBV5-6 with TRBJ1-3, with D uncertain. CDR3 length: 14 amino acids. Germline V CDR1 and CDR2: SGHDT, YYEEEE. Trimming cost V 9 bases and J 3 bases, with 16 bases left between them. CDR3: CATAVLTDGNTIYF. The DNA for the CDR3 is TGTGCCACGGCGGTTCTAACAGATGGAAACACCATATATTTT. Supplemented by reference TRBV5-6 and TRBJ1-3, the full variable domain reads DAGVTQSPTHLIKTRGQQVTLRCSPKSGHDTVSWYQQALGQGPQFIFQYYEEEERQRGNFPDRFSGHQFPNYSSELNVNALLLGDSALYLCATAVLTDGNTIYFGEGSWLTVV.

A word on this clonotype: Possible read error: a much larger clone is one base away. This sequence joins TRBV20-1 and TRBJ2-3; 15 nucleotides agree with TRBD2. There are 15 residues in the CDR3. The J segment lost 5 bases and the V segment lost 6 bases, leaving 6 bases of the junction unmatched. Germline loops: CDR1 DFQATT, CDR2 SNEGSKA (reference sequence). The CDR3 loop reads CSARTSGRVIDTQYF. CDR3 sequence (DNA): TGCAGTGCCAGGACTAGCGGGAGGGTAATAGATACGCAGTATTTT.

This sequence joins TRBV7-3 and TRBJ2-2; D is perhaps TRBD1 (5 bases). V lost 6 bases and J lost 4, with 15 bases in between. The germline CDR1 and CDR2 sequences are SGHTA and FQGTGA. This CDR3 has 15 amino acids. DNA for the CDR3: TGTGCCAGCAGGCCCAGGGCCTCGAGCACCGGGGAGCTGTTTTTT. Its translation: CASRPRASSTGELFF.

This chain links TRBV7-9 with TRBJ1-6; D is ambiguous. V gave up 5 bases and J gave up 8 bases, with 13 bases separating them. Looked up from germline, CDR1 is SEHNR and CDR2 is FQNEAQ (reference sequence). The CDR3 consists of 14 residues. The CDR3: CASSPASTHSPLHF. In DNA form, the CDR3 reads TGTGCCAGCAGCCCCGCCTCGACCCATTCACCCCTCCACTTT.

The gene calls are TRBV9 and TRBJ1-5; no clear D. The V gene lost 1 base and the J gene lost 9 bases, with 11 bases spanning the gap. CDR1 and CDR2 (germline): SGDLS, YYNGEE. This CDR3 has 13 residues. The DNA of the CDR3 is TGTGCCAGCAGCGTATATGAGTCGGGGCCCCAGCATTTT. It encodes CASSVYESGPQHF.

With regard to this clonotype: The junction differs from germline at one of its ends, possibly a read error. J is TRBJ2-5 and V is TRBV7-7, with D perhaps given as TRBD1 or TRBD2 (5 bases each). Germline V gene data show CDR1 as SSHAT and CDR2 as FNYEAQ (reference sequence). CDR3 length: 14 residues. CDR3 in amino acids: CASSSRDPGETQYF. In DNA, the CDR3 is TGTGCTAGCAGCTCCAGGGATCCGGGGGAGACCCAGTACTTC.